This TCR beta chain was profiled in a study of T cells in pancreatic ductal adenocarcinoma. Surgery without prior neoadjuvant therapy was the treatment of the selected pancreatic ductal adenocarcinoma patients. As concerns this clone: No antigen is known for it.

Sequencing used immunoSEQ multiplex PCR; TCRdb keeps in-frame clones, though not all of them. The data show about 100,000 clones, nearly 95% seen once. The length of the CDR3 is 12 residues. Per germline, CDR1 MGHDK and CDR2 SYGVNS. V was cut by 3 bases and J by 6 bases, with 7 bases left in between. General study results and limits: Tumor samples had fewer productive templates and approximately 8.2-fold fewer unique clonotypes than blood.

The clonotype comes from a human donor with pancreatic ductal adenocarcinoma. Sequencing input: PBMCs. V usage is TRBV25-1 and J usage is TRBJ2-3; D is undetermined. The CDR3, as DNA: TGTGCCAGCAGTGAGACGGAGGATACGCAGTATTTT. This translates into CASSETEDTQYF.